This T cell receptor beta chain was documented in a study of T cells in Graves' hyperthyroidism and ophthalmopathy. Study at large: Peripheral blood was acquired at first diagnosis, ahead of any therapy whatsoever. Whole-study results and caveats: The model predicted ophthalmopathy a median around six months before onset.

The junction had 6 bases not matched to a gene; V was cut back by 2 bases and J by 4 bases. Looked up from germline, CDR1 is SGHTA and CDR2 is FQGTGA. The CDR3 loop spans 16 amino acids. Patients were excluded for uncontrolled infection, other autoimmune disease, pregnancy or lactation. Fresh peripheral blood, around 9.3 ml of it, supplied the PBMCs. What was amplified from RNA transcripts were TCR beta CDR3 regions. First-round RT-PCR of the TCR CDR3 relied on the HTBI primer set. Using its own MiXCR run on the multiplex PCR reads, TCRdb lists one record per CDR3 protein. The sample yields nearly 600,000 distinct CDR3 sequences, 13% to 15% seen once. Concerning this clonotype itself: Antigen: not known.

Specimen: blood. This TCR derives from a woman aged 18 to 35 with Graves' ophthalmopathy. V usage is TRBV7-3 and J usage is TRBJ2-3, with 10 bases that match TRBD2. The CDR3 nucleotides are TGTGCCAGCAGCTTAGGTGCCCTAGCGGGAGCAGATACGCAGTATTTT. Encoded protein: CASSLGALAGADTQYF.